Given below is one TCR beta chain in context. The antigen is undetermined. These data belong to a study of T cells after yellow fever vaccination. Study-wide background: Any fraction with a low cell number was prepared using SMART-Seq v4 Ultra Low Input. The study, taken as a whole, reports: A weaker but faster secondary response was observed, peaking on day 5 versus 15.

Per germline, CDR1 MNHEY and CDR2 SVGEGT. This CDR3 spans 15 amino acids. Losses at the gene ends were 8 bases for V and 4 bases for J; bases not matched to a gene: 12. TCRdb redid the calling of the 5' RACE reads with MiXCR, one entry per CDR3 protein. The table includes more than 300,000 distinct CDR3 sequences, roughly a tenth detected once. The receptor was derived from a man in his late teens or twenties who received the YFV17D yellow fever vaccine. This chain connects TRBV6-2 or TRBV6-3 to TRBJ2-5; 8 bases agree with TRBD2. The source was CD4+ T cells sorted from PBMCs, collected 45 days after the yellow fever booster vaccination. The CDR3: CASGSSGGYLETQYF. CDR3 DNA sequence: TGTGCCAGCGGCTCCTCGGGGGGGTATTTAGAGACCCAGTACTTC.